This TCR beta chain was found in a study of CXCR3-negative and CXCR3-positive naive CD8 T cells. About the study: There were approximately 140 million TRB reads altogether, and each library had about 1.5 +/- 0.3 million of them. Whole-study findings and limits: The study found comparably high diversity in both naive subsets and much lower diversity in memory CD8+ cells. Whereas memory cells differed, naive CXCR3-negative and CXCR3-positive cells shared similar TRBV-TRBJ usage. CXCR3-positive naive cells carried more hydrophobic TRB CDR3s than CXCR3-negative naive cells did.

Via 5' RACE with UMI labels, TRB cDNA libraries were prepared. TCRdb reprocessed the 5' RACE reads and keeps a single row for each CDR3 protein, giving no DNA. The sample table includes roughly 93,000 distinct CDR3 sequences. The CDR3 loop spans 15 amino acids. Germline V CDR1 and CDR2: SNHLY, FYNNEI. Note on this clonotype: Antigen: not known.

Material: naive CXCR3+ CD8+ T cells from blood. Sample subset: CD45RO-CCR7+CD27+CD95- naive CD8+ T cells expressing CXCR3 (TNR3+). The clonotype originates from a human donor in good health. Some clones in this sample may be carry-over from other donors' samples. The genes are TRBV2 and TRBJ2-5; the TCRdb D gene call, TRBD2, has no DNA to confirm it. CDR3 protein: CASSEAWDFQETQYF.